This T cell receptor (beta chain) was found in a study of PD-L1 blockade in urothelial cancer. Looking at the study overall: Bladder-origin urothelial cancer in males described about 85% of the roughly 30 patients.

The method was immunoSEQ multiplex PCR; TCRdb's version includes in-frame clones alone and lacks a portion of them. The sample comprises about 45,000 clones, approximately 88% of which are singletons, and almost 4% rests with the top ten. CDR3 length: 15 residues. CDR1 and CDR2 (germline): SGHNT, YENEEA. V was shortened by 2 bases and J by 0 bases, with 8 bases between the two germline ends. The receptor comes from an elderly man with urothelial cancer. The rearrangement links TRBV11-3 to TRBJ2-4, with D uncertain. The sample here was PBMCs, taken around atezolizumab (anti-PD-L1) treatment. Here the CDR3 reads CASSLTDIAKNIQYF. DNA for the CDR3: TGTGCCAGCAGCTTAACAGATATAGCCAAAAACATTCAGTACTTC.